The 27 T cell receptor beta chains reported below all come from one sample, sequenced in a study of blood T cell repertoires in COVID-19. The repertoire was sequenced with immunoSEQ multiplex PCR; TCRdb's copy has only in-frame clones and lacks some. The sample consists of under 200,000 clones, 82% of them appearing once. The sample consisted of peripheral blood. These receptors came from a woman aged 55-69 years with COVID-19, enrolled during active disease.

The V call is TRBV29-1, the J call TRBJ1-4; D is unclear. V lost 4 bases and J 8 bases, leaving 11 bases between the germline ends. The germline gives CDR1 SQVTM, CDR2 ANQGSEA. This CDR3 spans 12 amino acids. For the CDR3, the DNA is TGCAGCGTTGGAGGTCTCGGGGAAAAACTGTTTTTT. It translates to CSVGGLGEKLFF.

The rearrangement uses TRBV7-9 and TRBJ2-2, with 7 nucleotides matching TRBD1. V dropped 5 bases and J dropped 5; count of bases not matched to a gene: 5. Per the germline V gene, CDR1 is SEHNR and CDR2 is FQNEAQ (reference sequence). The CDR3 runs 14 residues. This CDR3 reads CASSLGGQTGELFF. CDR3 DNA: TGTGCCAGCAGCCTAGGGGGACAGACCGGGGAGCTGTTTTTT.

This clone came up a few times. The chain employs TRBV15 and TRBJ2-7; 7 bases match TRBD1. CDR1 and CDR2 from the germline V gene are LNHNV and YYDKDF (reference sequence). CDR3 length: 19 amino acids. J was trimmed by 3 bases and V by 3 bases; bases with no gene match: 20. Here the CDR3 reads CATSRRVLTGQSSFYEQYF. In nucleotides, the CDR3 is TGTGCCACCAGCAGGAGAGTACTTACGGGACAGTCTTCTTTCTACGAGCAGTACTTC.

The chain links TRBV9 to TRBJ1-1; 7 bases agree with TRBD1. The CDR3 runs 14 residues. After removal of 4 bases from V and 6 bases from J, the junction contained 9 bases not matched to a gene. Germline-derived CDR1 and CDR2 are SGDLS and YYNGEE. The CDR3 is CASSPRQGHAEAFF. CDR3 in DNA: TGTGCCAGCAGCCCGCGACAGGGTCATGCTGAAGCTTTCTTT.

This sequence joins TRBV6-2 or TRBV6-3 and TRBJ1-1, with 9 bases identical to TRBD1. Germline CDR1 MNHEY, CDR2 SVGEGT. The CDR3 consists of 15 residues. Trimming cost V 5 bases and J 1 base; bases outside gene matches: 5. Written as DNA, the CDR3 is TGTGCCAGCAGTCCCCGGACAGGGGCGAACACTGAAGCTTTCTTT. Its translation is CASSPRTGANTEAFF.

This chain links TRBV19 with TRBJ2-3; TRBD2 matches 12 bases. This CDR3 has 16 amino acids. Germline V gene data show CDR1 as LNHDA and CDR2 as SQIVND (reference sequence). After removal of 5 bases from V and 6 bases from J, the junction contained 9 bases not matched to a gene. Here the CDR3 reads CASSFPSGGAGDTQYF. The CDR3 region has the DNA TGTGCCAGTAGTTTCCCTAGCGGGGGGGCCGGGGATACGCAGTATTTT.

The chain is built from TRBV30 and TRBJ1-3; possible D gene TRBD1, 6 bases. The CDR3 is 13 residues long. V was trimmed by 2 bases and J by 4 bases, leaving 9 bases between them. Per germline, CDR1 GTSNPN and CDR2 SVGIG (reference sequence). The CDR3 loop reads CAWSSGTGNTIYF. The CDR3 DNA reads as TGTGCCTGGAGTAGCGGGACAGGAAACACCATATATTTT.

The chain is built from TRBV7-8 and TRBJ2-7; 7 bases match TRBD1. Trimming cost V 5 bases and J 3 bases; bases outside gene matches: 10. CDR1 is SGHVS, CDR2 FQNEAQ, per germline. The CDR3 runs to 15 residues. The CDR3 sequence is CASSKSPGQNYEQYF. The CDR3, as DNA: TGTGCCAGCAGCAAATCACCGGGACAGAACTACGAGCAGTACTTC.

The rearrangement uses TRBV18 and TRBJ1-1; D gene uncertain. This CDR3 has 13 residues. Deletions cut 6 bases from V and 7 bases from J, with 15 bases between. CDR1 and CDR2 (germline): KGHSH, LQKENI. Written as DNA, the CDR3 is TGTGCCAGCTCCACCCAACGAGGGAGTGAAGCTTTCTTT. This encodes CASSTQRGSEAFF.

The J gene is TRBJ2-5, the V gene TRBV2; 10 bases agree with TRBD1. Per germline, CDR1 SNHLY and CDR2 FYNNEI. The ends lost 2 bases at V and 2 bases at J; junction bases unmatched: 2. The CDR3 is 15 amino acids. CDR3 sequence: CASSELGQGQETQYF. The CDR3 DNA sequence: TGTGCCAGCAGTGAACTGGGACAGGGGCAAGAGACCCAGTACTTC.

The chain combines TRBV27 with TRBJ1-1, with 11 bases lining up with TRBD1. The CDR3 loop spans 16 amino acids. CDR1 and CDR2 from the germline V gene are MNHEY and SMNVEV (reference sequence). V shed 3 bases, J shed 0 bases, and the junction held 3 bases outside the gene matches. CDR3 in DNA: TGTGCCAGCAGTTTGGGGACAGGGGGGATGAACACTGAAGCTTTCTTT. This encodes CASSLGTGGMNTEAFF.

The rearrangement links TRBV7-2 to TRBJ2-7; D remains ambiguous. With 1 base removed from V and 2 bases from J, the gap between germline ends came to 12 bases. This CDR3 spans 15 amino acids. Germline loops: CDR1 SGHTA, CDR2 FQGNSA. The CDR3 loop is CASSLGVGSTYEQYF. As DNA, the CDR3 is TGTGCCAGCAGCTTAGGGGTGGGCTCTACCTACGAGCAGTACTTC.

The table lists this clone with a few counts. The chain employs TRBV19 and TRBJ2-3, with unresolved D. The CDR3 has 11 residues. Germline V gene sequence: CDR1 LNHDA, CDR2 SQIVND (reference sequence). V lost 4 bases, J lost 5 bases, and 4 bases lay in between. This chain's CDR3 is CASSTGDTQYF. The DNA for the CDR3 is TGTGCCAGTAGTACCGGAGATACGCAGTATTTT.

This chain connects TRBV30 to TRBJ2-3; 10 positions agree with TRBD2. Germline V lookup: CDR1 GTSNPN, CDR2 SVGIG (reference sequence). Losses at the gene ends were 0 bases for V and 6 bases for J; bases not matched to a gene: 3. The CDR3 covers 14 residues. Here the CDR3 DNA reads TGTGCCTGGAGTGTAGTAGCGGGAGGCGATACGCAGTATTTT. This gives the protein CAWSVVAGGDTQYF.

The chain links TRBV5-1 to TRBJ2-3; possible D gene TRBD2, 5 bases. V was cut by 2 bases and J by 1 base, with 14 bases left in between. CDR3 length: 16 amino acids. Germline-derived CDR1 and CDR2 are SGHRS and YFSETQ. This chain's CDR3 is CASSFGERLGTDTQYF. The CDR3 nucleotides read TGCGCCAGCAGCTTCGGGGAGCGGCTGGGCACAGATACGCAGTATTTT.

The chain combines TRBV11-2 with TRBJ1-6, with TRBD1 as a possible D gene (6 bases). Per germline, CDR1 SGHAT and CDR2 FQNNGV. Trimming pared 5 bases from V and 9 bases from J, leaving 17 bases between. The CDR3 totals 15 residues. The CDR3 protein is CASSHPWRGGSPLHF. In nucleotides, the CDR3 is TGTGCCAGCAGCCATCCGTGGAGGGGGGGTTCACCCCTCCACTTT.

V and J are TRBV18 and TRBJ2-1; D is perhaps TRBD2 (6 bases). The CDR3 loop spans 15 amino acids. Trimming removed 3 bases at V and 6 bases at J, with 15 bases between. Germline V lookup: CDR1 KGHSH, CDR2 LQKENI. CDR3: CASSPGISGANEQFF. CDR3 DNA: TGTGCCAGCTCACCCGGGATTTCGGGAGCCAATGAGCAGTTCTTC. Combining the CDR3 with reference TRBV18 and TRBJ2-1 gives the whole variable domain NAGVMQNPRHLVRRRGQEARLRCSPMKGHSHVYWYRQLPEEGLKFMVYLQKENIIDESGMPKERFSAEFPKEGPSILRIQQVVRGDSAAYFCASSPGISGANEQFFGPGTRLTVL.

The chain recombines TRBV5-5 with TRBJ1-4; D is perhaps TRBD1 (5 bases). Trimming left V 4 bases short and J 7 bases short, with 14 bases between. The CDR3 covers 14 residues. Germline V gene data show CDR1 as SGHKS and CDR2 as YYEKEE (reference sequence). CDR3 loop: CASSLPSGGEKLFF. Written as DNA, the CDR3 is TGTGCCAGCAGCCTGCCTTCGGGGGGTGAAAAACTGTTTTTT.

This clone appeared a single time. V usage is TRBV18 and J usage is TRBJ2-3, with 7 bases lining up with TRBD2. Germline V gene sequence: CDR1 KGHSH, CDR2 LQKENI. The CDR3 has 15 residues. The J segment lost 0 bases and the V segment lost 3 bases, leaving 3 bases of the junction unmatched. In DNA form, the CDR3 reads TGTGCCAGCTCACCCCCACTAGCGAGCACAGATACGCAGTATTTT. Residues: CASSPPLASTDTQYF.

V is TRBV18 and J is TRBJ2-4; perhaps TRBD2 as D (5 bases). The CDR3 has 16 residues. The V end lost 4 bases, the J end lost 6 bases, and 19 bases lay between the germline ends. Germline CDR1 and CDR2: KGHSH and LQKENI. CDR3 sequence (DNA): TGTGCCAGCTCACGCTATTCGGTCGGGGAAATAAACATTCAGTACTTC. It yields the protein CASSRYSVGEINIQYF.

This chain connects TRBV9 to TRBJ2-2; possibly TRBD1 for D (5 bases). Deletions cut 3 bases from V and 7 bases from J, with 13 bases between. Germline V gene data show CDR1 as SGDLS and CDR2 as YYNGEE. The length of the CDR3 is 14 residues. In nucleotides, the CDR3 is TGTGCCAGCAGCGAGGGGATGGGCTTCGGGGAGCTGTTTTTT. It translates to CASSEGMGFGELFF.

CDR3 amino acids: CASSRGLRGSETQYF. The CDR3, as DNA: TGTGCCAGCAGCAGGGGGTTGAGGGGATCAGAGACCCAGTACTTC. The genes are TRBV3-1 (or the pseudogene TRBV3-2) and TRBJ2-5, with a tentative D call TRBD1 (6 bases). Trimming shortened V by 5 bases and J by 4 bases, and 17 bases separated the two germline ends. The CDR3 extends over 15 amino acids. Germline V CDR1 and CDR2: LGHDT, YNNKEL (reference sequence).

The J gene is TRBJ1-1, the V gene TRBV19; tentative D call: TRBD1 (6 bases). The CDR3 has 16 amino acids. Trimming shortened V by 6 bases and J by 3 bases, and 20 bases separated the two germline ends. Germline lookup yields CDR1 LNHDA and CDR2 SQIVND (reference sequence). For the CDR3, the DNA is TGTGCCAGTAGCCCCACCGGGGGGCCAAGGGACACTGAAGCTTTCTTT. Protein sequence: CASSPTGGPRDTEAFF.

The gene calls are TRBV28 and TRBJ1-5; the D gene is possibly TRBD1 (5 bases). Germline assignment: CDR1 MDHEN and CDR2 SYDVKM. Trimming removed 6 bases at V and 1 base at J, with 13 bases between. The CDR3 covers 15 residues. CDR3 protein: CASRAGGRSNQPQHF. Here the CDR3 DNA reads TGTGCCAGCAGGGCGGGGGGGAGGAGCAATCAGCCCCAGCATTTT.

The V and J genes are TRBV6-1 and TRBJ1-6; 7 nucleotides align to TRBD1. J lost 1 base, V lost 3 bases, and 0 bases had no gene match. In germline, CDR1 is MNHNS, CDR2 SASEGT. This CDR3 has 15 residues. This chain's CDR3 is CASSDRGSYNSPLHF. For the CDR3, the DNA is TGTGCCAGCAGTGACAGGGGGTCCTATAATTCACCCCTCCACTTT.

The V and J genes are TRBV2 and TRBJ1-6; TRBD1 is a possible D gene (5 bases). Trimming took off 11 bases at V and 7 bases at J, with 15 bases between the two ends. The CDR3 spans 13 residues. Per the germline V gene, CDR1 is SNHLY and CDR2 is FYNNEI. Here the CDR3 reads CALGAGGNSPLHF. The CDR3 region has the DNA TGTGCCCTAGGGGCGGGAGGGAATTCACCCCTCCACTTT.

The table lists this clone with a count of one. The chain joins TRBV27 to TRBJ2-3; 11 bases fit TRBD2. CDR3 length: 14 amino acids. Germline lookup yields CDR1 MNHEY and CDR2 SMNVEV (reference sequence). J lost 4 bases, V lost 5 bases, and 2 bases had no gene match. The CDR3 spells CASSPLAGADTQYF. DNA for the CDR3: TGTGCCAGCAGTCCACTAGCGGGAGCAGATACGCAGTATTTT.